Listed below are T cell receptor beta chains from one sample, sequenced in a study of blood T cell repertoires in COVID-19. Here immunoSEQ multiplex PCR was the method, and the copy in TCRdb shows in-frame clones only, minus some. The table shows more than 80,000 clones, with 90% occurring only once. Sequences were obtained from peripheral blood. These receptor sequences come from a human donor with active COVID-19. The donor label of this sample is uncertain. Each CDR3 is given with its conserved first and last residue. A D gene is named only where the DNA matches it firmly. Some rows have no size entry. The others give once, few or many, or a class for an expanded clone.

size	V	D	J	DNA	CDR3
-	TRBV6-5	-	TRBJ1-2	TGTGCCAGCAGTTACTCGGGGGGGGCGGACGGCTACACCTTC	CASSYSGGADGYTF
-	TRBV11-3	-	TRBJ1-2	TGTGCCAGCAGCACTAAGACAGACTCCTATGGCTACACCTTC	CASSTKTDSYGYTF
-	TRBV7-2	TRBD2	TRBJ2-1	TGTGCCAGCAGCTTAGAGCGGGGGGAGGACAATGAGCAGTTCTTC	CASSLERGEDNEQFF
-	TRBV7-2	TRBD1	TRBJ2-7	TGTGCCAGCAGCCTGGATAGACAGGGCCCGAGCATGTACTTC	CASSLDRQGPSMYF
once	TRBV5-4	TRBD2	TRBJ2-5	TGTGCCAGCAGCCTACTAGCGGGGGACGGGGAAGAGACCCAGTACTTC	CASSLLAGDGEETQYF
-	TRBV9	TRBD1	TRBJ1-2	TGTGCCAGCAGCGGGACAGGGGTCGGCTATGGCTACACCTTC	CASSGTGVGYGYTF
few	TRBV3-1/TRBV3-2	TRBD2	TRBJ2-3	TGTGCCAGCAGCCAAGGCGGGGGGTTTCTTTCCACAGATACGCAGTATTTT	CASSQGGGFLSTDTQYF
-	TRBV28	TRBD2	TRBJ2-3	TGTGCCAGCACCGGGCGGGATGGAGCGGGGGGCCTCGGAGATACGCAGTATTTT	CASTGRDGAGGLGDTQYF
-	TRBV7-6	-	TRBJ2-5	TGTGCCAGCAGCTCCGACAGGAGGGAGACCCAGTACTTC	CASSSDRRETQYF
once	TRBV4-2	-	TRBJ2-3	TGTGCCAGCAGCCAAGCCCCCGGGACTCCCACAGATACGCAGTATTTT	CASSQAPGTPTDTQYF
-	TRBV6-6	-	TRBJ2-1	TGTGCCAGCAGTTACTTCAGTGATGAGCAGTTCTTC	CASSYFSDEQFF
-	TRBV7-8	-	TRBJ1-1	TGTGCCAGCAGCCTAAGGGCAGGGGCTATGAACACTGAAGCTTTCTTT	CASSLRAGAMNTEAFF
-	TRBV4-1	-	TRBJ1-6	TGCGCCAGCAGCCAAGATACGCGGGACTATAATTCACCCCTCCACTTT	CASSQDTRDYNSPLHF
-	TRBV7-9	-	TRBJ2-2	TGTGCCAGCAGCCTAAATAAGCTGTTTTTT	CASSLNKLFF